This T cell receptor (beta chain) was observed in a study of blood T cell repertoires in COVID-19. The wider study: Sites across the United States, Italy and Spain contributed samples from acute and convalescent COVID-19. Sources were T cells, B-cell-depleted T cells, or PBMCs; the material itself was cDNA or gDNA.

V was cut by 1 base and J by 1 base, with 10 bases left in between. Germline V gene data show CDR1 as SGHAT and CDR2 as FQNNGV. The CDR3 covers 15 residues. Those enrolled in Seattle joined during active infection and were followed longitudinally afterward. Source study methods: Amplifying reference gene primers gave estimates of nucleated cell counts. The method was immunoSEQ multiplex PCR; TCRdb's version includes in-frame clones alone and lacks a portion of them. The D gene and trimming were derived from the DNA, and the V and J assignments and clone size from that table. The sample includes 300,000 to 350,000 clones, roughly 89% seen only once; the top ten take approximately 9.3%. This clone was detected only a few times.

The clonotype originates from a man aged 25-45 years with COVID-19, enrolled during active disease. Sequencing used peripheral blood. The chain employs TRBV11-2 and TRBJ1-2, with D possibly being TRBD1 (5 bases). The CDR3: CASSLGGAGNYGYTF. The CDR3 DNA follows: TGTGCCAGCAGCTTAGGGGGCGCCGGTAACTATGGCTACACCTTC.